Reported below is one T cell receptor beta chain. The data were obtained in a study of T-cell memory formation after mild COVID-19. The overall study: Each donor largely had its own TCR clusters.

This CDR3 is 15 amino acids long. The germline V gene encodes CDR1 SGHTA and CDR2 FQGNSA. Between the trimmed V and J ends, which lost 2 bases and 0 bases, there was a span of 10 bases. TCRdb reanalysed the 5' RACE reads using MiXCR and keeps one entry per CDR3 protein. The table shows approximately 65,000 distinct CDR3 sequences, with about 10% occurring only once. The source of this sequence is a man aged 18 to 35 who had mild COVID-19 (a few samples of this study predate the infection). Cell type and time point are not known. The source material was PBMCs or a T cell subset sorted from them (not recorded which). The chain couples TRBV7-2 to TRBJ2-5; D gene ambiguous. For the CDR3, the DNA is TGTGCCAGCAGCTTATACGACTGGAACCAAGAGACCCAGTACTTC. Translation gives CASSLYDWNQETQYF.